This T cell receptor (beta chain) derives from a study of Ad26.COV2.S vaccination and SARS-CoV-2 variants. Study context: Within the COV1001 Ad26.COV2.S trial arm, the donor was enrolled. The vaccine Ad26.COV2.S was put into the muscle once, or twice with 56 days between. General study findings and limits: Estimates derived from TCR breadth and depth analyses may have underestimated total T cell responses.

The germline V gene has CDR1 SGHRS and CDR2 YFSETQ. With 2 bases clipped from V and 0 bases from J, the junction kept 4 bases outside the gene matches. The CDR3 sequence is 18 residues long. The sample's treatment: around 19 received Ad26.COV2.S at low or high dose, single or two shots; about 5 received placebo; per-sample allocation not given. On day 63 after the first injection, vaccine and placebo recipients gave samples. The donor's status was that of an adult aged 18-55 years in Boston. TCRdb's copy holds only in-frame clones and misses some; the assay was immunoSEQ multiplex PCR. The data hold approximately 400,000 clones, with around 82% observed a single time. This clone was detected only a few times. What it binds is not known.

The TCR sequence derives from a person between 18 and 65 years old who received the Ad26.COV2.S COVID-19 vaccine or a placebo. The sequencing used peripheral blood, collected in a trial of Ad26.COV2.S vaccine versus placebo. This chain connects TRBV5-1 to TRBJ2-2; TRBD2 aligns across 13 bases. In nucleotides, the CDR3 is TGCGCCAGCAGCTTCCAAGGACTAGCGGGAGCGAACACCGGGGAGCTGTTTTTT. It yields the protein CASSFQGLAGANTGELFF.